A single sample is the source of the 2 T cell receptor beta chains below, sequenced in a study of cytomegalovirus exposure and HLA in healthy donors. Clones were sequenced by immunoSEQ multiplex PCR, and TCRdb holds only the in-frame ones, with some missing. The sample contains around 300,000 clones, 88% of which appear only once. Material: PBMCs. These TCRs come from a man under 40 in good health and CMV-seronegative.

This chain joins TRBV6-1 and TRBJ2-7; tentative D call: TRBD1 (7 bases). The CDR3 is made up of 14 amino acids. V dropped 0 bases and J dropped 3 bases, with 9 bases sitting between them. Germline V gives CDR1 MNHNS, CDR2 SASEGT. This chain's CDR3 is CASSEAQGGYEQYF. As DNA, the CDR3 is TGTGCCAGCAGTGAAGCGCAGGGGGGCTACGAGCAGTACTTC.

The chain carries TRBV5-1 and TRBJ2-3; the D gene is possibly TRBD1 (6 bases). The ends were cut back, 4 bases at V and 8 bases at J, with 20 bases in the middle. The CDR3 is 15 residues long. In germline, CDR1 is SGHRS, CDR2 YFSETQ. This chain's CDR3 is CASSQQGASFGTQYF. The CDR3 nucleotides are TGCGCCAGCAGCCAACAGGGAGCTAGCTTCGGTACGCAGTATTTT.